What follows describes a single T cell receptor (beta chain). Its antigen is still unknown. This entry is derived from a study of Ad26.COV2.S vaccination and SARS-CoV-2 variants. Study results and caveats: Participants in the vaccine arm had higher spike-specific TCR breadth; placebo recipients had lower. Reportedly, spike-specific CD8+ and CD4+ T cell responses achieved substantial breadth once vaccination had taken place.

Here immunoSEQ multiplex PCR was the method, and the copy in TCRdb shows in-frame clones only, minus some. The sample consists of over 85,000 clones, approximately 77% of them appearing once. J was trimmed by 10 bases and V by 3 bases; bases with no gene match: 8. The length of the CDR3 is 13 residues. From germline, CDR1 is SGHRS and CDR2 YFSETQ. The material was peripheral blood, obtained after recovery from COVID-19. This chain connects TRBV5-1 to TRBJ2-5, with 8 positions matching TRBD1. This TCR was sampled from a human donor who had recovered from COVID-19. CDR3 in amino acids: CASSSEQGVGQYF. The CDR3 coding sequence is TGCGCCAGCAGCTCGGAACAGGGGGTAGGCCAGTACTTC.